A single sample gave rise to the 14 T cell receptor beta chains below, sequenced in a study of T cells after yellow fever vaccination. TCRdb redid the calling of the 5' RACE reads with MiXCR, one entry per CDR3 protein. Among some 320,000 distinct CDR3 sequences listed, approximately 4.5% were seen once. This specimen consisted of PBMCs, obtained 15 days after the yellow fever booster vaccination. The receptors shown here come from a man younger than 35 who received the YFV17D yellow fever vaccine.

This clonotype was seen more than once but under ten times. V and J are TRBV5-5 and TRBJ2-1; TRBD1 is a possible D gene (6 bases). Trimming took 3 bases from V and 10 from J, leaving 11 bases between them. This CDR3 has 12 amino acids. CDR1 SGHKS and CDR2 YYEKEE come from the germline V gene (reference sequence). CDR3 residues: CASSYPQGEQFF. The DNA of the CDR3 is TGTGCCAGCAGCTACCCGCAGGGGGAGCAGTTCTTC.

The sample holds a few counts of this clonotype. This chain connects TRBV4-2 to TRBJ1-1; D is uncertain. Per germline, CDR1 LGHNA and CDR2 YNFKEQ. This CDR3 contains 15 residues. V lost 0 bases to trimming and J lost 7 bases, with 15 bases between them. The CDR3 DNA follows: TGTGCCAGCAGCCAAGACGCGGACGGAGCCTATGAAGCTTTCTTT. Its protein is CASSQDADGAYEAFF.

This clonotype was recorded many times. The chain uses TRBV4-2 and TRBJ2-5, with D perhaps TRBD2 (7 bases). Trimming left V 0 bases short and J 5 bases short, with 16 bases between. Germline V gene data show CDR1 as LGHNA and CDR2 as YNFKEQ. This CDR3 is built from 16 residues. The CDR3 nucleotides are TGTGCCAGCAGCCAAGATCATCGGGGGGCGCGGGAGACCCAGTACTTC. It codes for CASSQDHRGARETQYF.

This clonotype was counted a few times. This chain joins TRBV29-1 and TRBJ2-7, with a possible D match to TRBD2 (7 bases). The germline gives CDR1 SQVTM, CDR2 ANQGSEA. The CDR3 is 17 amino acids. The ends were cut back, 1 base at V and 1 base at J, with 20 bases in the middle. CDR3 protein: CSVEGWGLAATSYEQYF. Written as DNA, the CDR3 is TGCAGCGTTGAAGGATGGGGGCTAGCGGCAACTTCCTACGAGCAGTACTTC.

In its sample, this clonotype was seen a few times. The chain recombines TRBV7-9 with TRBJ2-7, with D unclear. The V and J ends lost 2 bases and 7 bases respectively, with 18 bases between them. The germline gives CDR1 SEHNR, CDR2 FQNEAQ (reference sequence). This CDR3 is 15 amino acids long. The CDR3 region has the DNA TGTGCCAGCAGCTTACCCGGGCAACCTCTGGGGGAGCAGTACTTC. Its translation: CASSLPGQPLGEQYF.

This clonotype has ten or more counts. This rearrangement joins TRBV12-3 or TRBV12-4 to TRBJ2-1; D might be TRBD2 (6 bases). V shed 7 bases and J shed 5 bases, with 15 bases lying between them. This CDR3 comprises 14 residues. DNA for the CDR3: TGTGCCAGCAACCCGCCCGGGGGACACAATGAGCAGTTCTTC. This codes for CASNPPGGHNEQFF.

There are a few counts of this clonotype. The gene calls are TRBV20-1 and TRBJ2-2, with 14 bases that match TRBD2. After removal of 5 bases from V and 4 bases from J, the junction contained 9 bases not matched to a gene. The CDR3 sequence is 17 residues long. Per the germline V gene, CDR1 is DFQATT and CDR2 is SNEGSKA (reference sequence). CDR3 region: CSAPRLAGGPSTGELFF. In nucleotides, the CDR3 is TGCAGTGCTCCGAGACTAGCGGGGGGGCCATCCACCGGGGAGCTGTTTTTT.

This clonotype was counted only a few times. The rearrangement uses TRBV11-2 and TRBJ1-6; D remains unclear. Germline V gene data show CDR1 as SGHAT and CDR2 as FQNNGV. This CDR3 has 15 amino acids. V lost 4 bases to trimming and J lost 8 bases, with 15 bases between them. Here the CDR3 reads CASSYVANPYSPLHF. The DNA of the CDR3 is TGTGCCAGCAGCTACGTAGCCAATCCTTATTCACCCCTCCACTTT.

There are many counts of this clonotype. V is TRBV6-5 and J is TRBJ1-1, with D perhaps matching TRBD1 (6 bases). V was pared by 2 bases and J by 5 bases, with 15 bases between. The germline gives CDR1 MNHEY, CDR2 SVGAGI. This CDR3 has 15 residues. CDR3 sequence: CASSYGGGMGTEAFF. The DNA of the CDR3 is TGTGCCAGCAGTTACGGAGGGGGAATGGGAACTGAAGCTTTCTTT.

There are many counts of this clonotype. The chain has TRBV24-1 and TRBJ1-5; possibly TRBD1 for D (5 bases). The germline CDR1 and CDR2 sequences are KGHDR and SFDVKD. The V and J ends lost 3 bases and 0 bases respectively, with 11 bases between them. The length of the CDR3 is 16 residues. Here the CDR3 reads CATSDAGTSSNQPQHF. The CDR3 DNA follows: TGTGCCACCAGTGATGCCGGGACCTCTAGCAATCAGCCCCAGCATTTT.

This chain uses TRBV3-1 with TRBJ2-2, with 7 bases aligning to TRBD1. CDR3 size: 17 residues. After removal of 2 bases from V and 3 bases from J, the junction contained 9 bases not matched to a gene. Germline values: CDR1 LGHDT, CDR2 YNNKEL (reference sequence). CDR3 DNA: TGTGCCAGCAGCCAACGAAAGGACAGGAGGTACACCGGGGAGCTGTTTTTT. Translated: CASSQRKDRRYTGELFF. Looking up the rest from reference TRBV3-1 and TRBJ2-2 gives the full variable domain: DTAVSQTPKYLVTQMGNDKSIKCEQNLGHDTMYWYKQDSKKFLKIMFSYNNKELIINETVPNRFSPKSPDKAHLNLHINSLELGDSAVYFCASSQRKDRRYTGELFFGEGSRLTVL.

This clonotype was seen a few times. The V gene is TRBV24-1, the J gene TRBJ2-3; possible D gene TRBD2, 6 bases. CDR1 and CDR2 from the germline V gene are KGHDR and SFDVKD. The CDR3 has 13 residues. Trimming took 7 bases from V and 5 from J, leaving 12 bases between them. The CDR3 loop is CATSGGREDTQYF. The CDR3, as DNA: TGTGCCACCAGCGGGGGTAGGGAAGATACGCAGTATTTT.

This clonotype appeared many times. The J gene is TRBJ2-3, the V gene TRBV27; 7 bases match TRBD1. The trim removed 4 bases at V and 4 bases at J, leaving 8 bases unmatched. The length of the CDR3 is 15 residues. The germline V gene encodes CDR1 MNHEY and CDR2 SMNVEV (reference sequence). CDR3 in DNA: TGTGCCAGCAGTTCTCCGTTCGACAGGGCAGATACGCAGTATTTT. Protein: CASSSPFDRADTQYF.

This clonotype was seen a handful of times. This chain links TRBV24-1 with TRBJ2-3; tentatively, D is TRBD2 (5 bases). CDR3 length: 16 amino acids. V lost 4 bases to trimming and J lost 7 bases, with 20 bases between them. Germline V gives CDR1 KGHDR, CDR2 SFDVKD. CDR3 sequence: CATSDPTSSAVYTQYF. DNA of the CDR3: TGTGCCACCAGTGACCCAACTAGTTCTGCGGTATATACGCAGTATTTT.